The clone carrying this T cell receptor beta chain occurred a few times. The data originate from a study of blood T cell repertoires in COVID-19. The wider study: Specimens from acute and convalescent COVID-19 originated in the United States, Italy and Spain. Sample material is recorded as cDNA or gDNA derived from T cells, B-cell-depleted T cells, or PBMCs.

V was pared by 3 bases and J by 6 bases, with 20 bases of the junction left unmatched. The CDR3 runs to 18 residues. Per the germline V gene, CDR1 is SGHDN and CDR2 is FVKESK. Authors' processing steps: Reference gene primer amplification yielded estimated nucleated cell counts. Here immunoSEQ multiplex PCR was the method, and the copy in TCRdb shows in-frame clones only, minus some. D and trimming come from the DNA, and the V and J calls and clone size come from that table. The table has 100,000 to 150,000 clones, 79% seen once. This receptor was identified in a man aged 35-49 years with active or convalescent COVID-19. The chain is built from TRBV14 and TRBJ2-7; 7 bases agree with TRBD2. The sample consisted of peripheral blood. Here the CDR3 DNA reads TGTGCCAGCAGCCAGCACGACAGCGGGACGTATTTCACTCGCGAGCAGTACTTC. Translated, it gives CASSQHDSGTYFTREQYF.